The 30 T cell receptor beta chains below were found in one sample sequenced in a study of cytomegalovirus exposure and HLA in healthy donors. PCR amplification relied on 60 Vbeta primers (plus 13 Jbeta primers). Data came from immunoSEQ multiplex PCR; TCRdb stores just in-frame clones and leaves some out. The sample lists about 120,000 clones; roughly 83% were seen once. Sequencing was carried out using PBMCs. The source is a man in his late teens or twenties in good health and CMV-seropositive.

This clone is a singleton in its sample. This rearrangement joins TRBV27 to TRBJ1-1; the D gene is possibly TRBD1 (6 bases). V was shortened by 4 bases and J by 1 base, with 13 bases between the two germline ends. The CDR3 length is 15 residues. Germline CDR1 MNHEY, CDR2 SMNVEV (reference sequence). The CDR3 here is CASSYTDRTNTEAFF. In nucleotides, the CDR3 is TGTGCCAGCAGTTACACCGACAGGACGAACACTGAAGCTTTCTTT.

J is TRBJ1-1 and V is TRBV7-8, with D uncertain. The germline gives CDR1 SGHVS, CDR2 FQNEAQ. V dropped 1 base and J dropped 2 bases, with 11 bases sitting between them. The CDR3 is 15 residues long. This chain's CDR3 is CASSLDQAINTEAFF. The CDR3 bases are TGTGCCAGCAGCTTAGACCAGGCCATAAACACTGAAGCTTTCTTT.

This rearrangement joins TRBV19 to TRBJ1-1; a weak D match, TRBD1 (5 bases). The CDR3 runs to 15 residues. V lost 7 bases, J lost 3 bases, and 18 bases lay in between. From germline, CDR1 is LNHDA and CDR2 SQIVND (reference sequence). The CDR3 nucleotides are TGTGCCAGTAATATCCCGGGGGGGTTTTACACTGAAGCTTTCTTT. It codes for CASNIPGGFYTEAFF.

The chain recombines TRBV23-1 with TRBJ1-5; 7 bases are a match to TRBD1. TRBV23-1 is recorded as an ORF, its role being uncertain. J lost 4 bases, V lost 2 bases, and 2 bases had no gene match. There are 14 residues in the CDR3. The DNA of the CDR3 is TGCGCCAGCAGTCAAACAGGGGTGAATCAGCCCCAGCATTTT. Translating it yields CASSQTGVNQPQHF.

The chain joins TRBV15 to TRBJ1-5, with TRBD1 matching 8 bases. The CDR3 contains 15 residues. Germline values: CDR1 LNHNV, CDR2 YYDKDF (reference sequence). V dropped 5 bases and J dropped 2; count of bases not matched to a gene: 5. CDR3 in DNA: TGTGCCACCAGCGCGGGACAGGCAGGCAATCAGCCCCAGCATTTT. Encoded protein: CATSAGQAGNQPQHF.

The chain is built from TRBV29-1 and TRBJ2-7; 9 positions match TRBD1. V lost 3 bases and J lost 6; bases outside the gene matches: 9. Germline V CDR1 and CDR2: SQVTM, ANQGSEA. The CDR3 runs 14 residues. DNA of the CDR3: TGCAGCGTTGACTCTGGGACAGGGAGTCTCGAGCAGTACTTC. Its protein product is CSVDSGTGSLEQYF.

This clone was picked up a small number of times. V is TRBV19 and J is TRBJ2-7; 8 bases match TRBD2. The V segment lost 4 bases and the J segment 2 bases; nucleotides outside the gene matches: 7. The CDR3 length is 15 residues. Germline CDR1 LNHDA, CDR2 SQIVND (reference sequence). Written as DNA, the CDR3 is TGTGCCAGTAGTAGGGCACGGGAGGGGGCCTACGAGCAGTACTTC. It translates to CASSRAREGAYEQYF.

The chain joins TRBV6-1 to TRBJ2-7; D gene ambiguous. Trimming removed 4 bases at V and 2 bases at J, with 18 bases between. The CDR3 contains 16 residues. Germline assignment: CDR1 MNHNS and CDR2 SASEGT. Written as DNA, the CDR3 is TGTGCCAGCAGTGCCCCGAGGCTTGATAGAACCTACGAGCAGTACTTC. Protein: CASSAPRLDRTYEQYF.

This rearrangement joins TRBV11-3 to TRBJ1-5, with D possibly TRBD1 on 5 matching bases. Per the germline V gene, CDR1 is SGHNT and CDR2 is YENEEA. This CDR3 is 14 amino acids long. Trimming shortened V by 3 bases and J by 6 bases, and 12 bases separated the two germline ends. The CDR3 nucleotides read TGTGCCAGCAGCTTTAAGGGGCTGGGTCAGCCCCAGCATTTT. This encodes CASSFKGLGQPQHF.

This clone has just one count. The V gene is TRBV27, the J gene TRBJ2-1; D not resolved. CDR1 is MNHEY, CDR2 SMNVEV, per germline (reference sequence). This CDR3 is 15 amino acids long. Trimming took 1 base from V and 5 from J, leaving 12 bases between them. As DNA, the CDR3 is TGTGCCAGCAGTTTATTACCGGGTTCAAACAATGAGCAGTTCTTC. Its protein product is CASSLLPGSNNEQFF.

The rearrangement uses TRBV21-1 and TRBJ2-7; the table's D call, TRBD1, was not checked against the DNA. TRBV21-1 is given as a pseudogene. CDR3 length: 15 residues. DNA for the CDR3: TGTGCCAGCAGCAAATGGGGTTCAGGGTTGAGGGAGCAGTACTTC. Its protein is CASSKWGSGLREQYF.

This clone has more than one count but fewer than ten. The CDR3 nucleotides read TGTGCCAGCAGCTTGGACAGGGCGAACACTGAAGCTTTCTTT. It codes for CASSLDRANTEAFF. This rearrangement joins TRBV5-6 to TRBJ1-1; tentative D call: TRBD1 (6 bases). Germline V CDR1 and CDR2: SGHDT, YYEEEE. CDR3 length equals 14 residues. V dropped 0 bases and J dropped 1 base, with 7 bases sitting between them. Combining the CDR3 with reference TRBV5-6 and TRBJ1-1 gives the whole variable domain DAGVTQSPTHLIKTRGQQVTLRCSPKSGHDTVSWYQQALGQGPQFIFQYYEEEERQRGNFPDRFSGHQFPNYSSELNVNALLLGDSALYLCASSLDRANTEAFFGQGTRLTVV.

V and J are TRBV19 and TRBJ1-5; 7 nucleotides line up with TRBD1. Unmatched junction bases numbered 7, after V lost 4 bases and J lost 1 base. The CDR3 has 16 amino acids. Germline V gives CDR1 LNHDA, CDR2 SQIVND (reference sequence). CDR3 amino acids: CASSTPTGESNQPQHF. CDR3 bases: TGTGCCAGTAGTACCCCCACAGGGGAAAGCAATCAGCCCCAGCATTTT.

This clone was recorded once. V usage is TRBV30 and J usage is TRBJ2-7; tentatively, D is TRBD1 (6 bases). V lost 3 bases and J 3 bases, leaving 12 bases between the germline ends. Germline-derived CDR1 and CDR2 are GTSNPN and SVGIG (reference sequence). CDR3 size: 13 residues. CDR3 sequence reads: CAWRRRGNYEQYF. For the CDR3, the DNA is TGTGCCTGGAGGCGTAGGGGGAACTACGAGCAGTACTTC.

The V and J genes are TRBV7-8 and TRBJ2-3, with a possible D match to TRBD2 (5 bases). CDR1 and CDR2 (germline): SGHVS, FQNEAQ. The V gene lost 5 bases and the J gene lost 7 bases, with 19 bases spanning the gap. CDR3 length: 15 amino acids. In nucleotides, the CDR3 is TGTGCCAGCAGCACCCCTAGCCCCGCACGACATACGCAGTATTTT. It yields the protein CASSTPSPARHTQYF.

V usage is TRBV19 and J usage is TRBJ2-1; 7 nucleotides match TRBD1. This CDR3 is 15 amino acids long. V shed 3 bases, J shed 3 bases, and the junction held 5 bases outside the gene matches. Per germline, CDR1 LNHDA and CDR2 SQIVND (reference sequence). The CDR3 nucleotides read TGTGCCAGTAGTATTGGGGCAGGGGGCTACAATGAGCAGTTCTTC. It translates to CASSIGAGGYNEQFF.

A word on this clone: One end of the junction does not line up with germline, which may come from a read error. This rearrangement joins TRBV6-5 to TRBJ2-1, with D tentatively TRBD2 (5 bases). Germline CDR1 is MNHEY and CDR2 is SVGAGI. CDR3 length: 11 amino acids. As DNA, the CDR3 is TGTGCCAGCAGCTGGGGAGAGTTATGGGTCTTC. Protein product: CASSWGELWVF.

The chain uses TRBV29-1 and TRBJ2-5; a possible D gene is TRBD1 (6 bases). V was clipped by 6 bases and J by 2 bases, with 10 bases between them. The CDR3 is 12 residues long. Germline lookup yields CDR1 SQVTM and CDR2 ANQGSEA. The chain's CDR3 is CSVPRGQETQYF. The CDR3 DNA reads TGCAGCGTCCCGAGGGGGCAAGAGACCCAGTACTTC.

The chain has TRBV6-1 and TRBJ1-3; D gene ambiguous. The CDR3 is 13 amino acids. Per germline, CDR1 MNHNS and CDR2 SASEGT. The CDR3 bases are TGTGTCGTAGTTGGGAGCTCTGGAAACACCATATATTTT. Its protein product is CVVVGSSGNTIYF.

The CDR3 DNA reads as TGTGCCAGTAGTGTAACGACAGGGACAAACTATGGCTACACCTTC. It translates to CASSVTTGTNYGYTF. The gene calls are TRBV19 and TRBJ1-2; TRBD1 aligns across 7 bases. CDR1 and CDR2 (germline): LNHDA, SQIVND (reference sequence). The CDR3 has 15 residues. V gave up 5 bases and J gave up 2 bases; unmatched junction bases: 8. The entire variable domain, with the rest obtained from reference TRBV19 and TRBJ1-2, is as follows: DGGITQSPKYLFRKEGQNVTLSCEQNLNHDAMYWYRQDPGQGLRLIYYSQIVNDFQKGDIAEGYSVSREKKESFPLTVTSAQKNPTAFYLCASSVTTGTNYGYTFGSGTRLTVV.

This chain uses TRBV29-1 with TRBJ1-1; D uncertain. The germline gives CDR1 SQVTM, CDR2 ANQGSEA. Trimming cost V 6 bases and J 2 bases, with 13 bases left between them. The CDR3 runs 13 residues. As DNA, the CDR3 is TGCAGCGTCGCCCTAGGCGCAAACACTGAAGCTTTCTTT. Encoded protein: CSVALGANTEAFF.

The genes are TRBV10-3 and TRBJ2-7; unclear D gene. The CDR3 is 15 residues long. Germline values: CDR1 ENHRY, CDR2 SYGVKD. The germline V and J ends were trimmed by 6 bases and 0 bases, with 15 bases remaining between them. The CDR3 protein is CAIRRWLTDSYEQYF. Written as DNA, the CDR3 is TGTGCCATCAGGCGGTGGTTAACGGACTCCTACGAGCAGTACTTC.

The chain carries TRBV5-1 and TRBJ1-2; a possible D gene is TRBD1 (5 bases). This CDR3 spans 15 amino acids. Germline V gives CDR1 SGHRS, CDR2 YFSETQ. Deletions cut 1 base from V and 2 bases from J, with 12 bases between. The CDR3 is CASSLFDSVNYGYTF. The DNA of the CDR3 is TGCGCCAGCAGCTTGTTCGACAGCGTCAACTATGGCTACACCTTC.

V gene TRBV5-4 combines with J gene TRBJ1-2; tentative D call: TRBD1 (5 bases). CDR1 and CDR2 (germline): SGHNT, YYREEE (reference sequence). The CDR3 is 16 amino acids. V lost 3 bases and J 6 bases, leaving 21 bases between the germline ends. The CDR3 bases are TGTGCCAGCAGCTGGTTTTCTCCGATGCAGGGCGATGGCTACACCTTC. Translating gives CASSWFSPMQGDGYTF.

The chain carries TRBV7-9 and TRBJ1-4, with TRBD1 identical over 7 bases. Unmatched junction bases numbered 5, after V lost 4 bases and J lost 0 bases. Germline CDR1 SEHNR, CDR2 FQNEAQ (reference sequence). This CDR3 has 16 amino acids. CDR3 DNA sequence: TGTGCCAGCAGCTGGGGGACAGTTGCAACTAATGAAAAACTGTTTTTT. It yields the protein CASSWGTVATNEKLFF. The entire variable domain, with the rest obtained from reference TRBV7-9 and TRBJ1-4, is as follows: DTGVSQNPRHKITKRGQNVTFRCDPISEHNRLYWYRQTLGQGPEFLTYFQNEAQLEKSRLLSDRFSAERPKGSFSTLEIQRTEQGDSAMYLCASSWGTVATNEKLFFGSGTQLSVL.

V gene TRBV12-5 combines with J gene TRBJ2-1; 13 bases align to TRBD2. CDR1 LGHNT and CDR2 FRNRAP come from the germline V gene. CDR3 size: 16 residues. V shed 6 bases and J 4 bases; nucleotides not matched to a gene: 6. The CDR3 coding sequence is TGTGCTAGTGGCTCGGGACTAGCGGGGCCGTACAATGAGCAGTTCTTC. This translates into CASGSGLAGPYNEQFF.

Here the CDR3 reads CASITGGAVNTEAFF. In nucleotides, the CDR3 is TGTGCCAGCATCACAGGGGGCGCCGTGAACACTGAAGCTTTCTTT. This rearrangement joins TRBV28 to TRBJ1-1; TRBD1 aligns across 9 bases. Germline loops: CDR1 MDHEN, CDR2 SYDVKM. The length of the CDR3 is 15 residues. Losses at the gene ends were 7 bases for V and 0 bases for J; bases not matched to a gene: 6.

This clone has just one count. Written as DNA, the CDR3 is TGTGCCAGCAGCCCGGTTTTCGGGCAAGAGACCCAGTACTTC. The encoded protein is CASSPVFGQETQYF. The chain recombines TRBV7-9 with TRBJ2-5; no clear D gene. Trimming pared 5 bases from V and 2 bases from J, leaving 12 bases between. There are 14 residues in the CDR3. Germline V lookup: CDR1 SEHNR, CDR2 FQNEAQ (reference sequence).

The chain couples TRBV19 to TRBJ2-7; the match to TRBD1 covers 7 bases. The CDR3 spans 13 residues. The junction had 2 bases not matched to a gene; V was cut back by 3 bases and J by 3 bases. CDR1 is LNHDA, CDR2 SQIVND, per germline (reference sequence). The CDR3 nucleotides read TGTGCCAGTAGTATGGGGGACAGCTACGAGCAGTACTTC. As protein: CASSMGDSYEQYF.

The genes are TRBV27 and TRBJ1-2; D ambiguous. The CDR3 length is 12 residues. The germline CDR1 and CDR2 sequences are MNHEY and SMNVEV (reference sequence). V was shortened by 7 bases and J by 7 bases, with 13 bases between the two germline ends. The CDR3 nucleotides are TGTGCCAGCAAAGCCCCCCCAGGTGGCTACACCTTC. Translated, it gives CASKAPPGGYTF.